The entry below gives a single TCR beta chain sequence along with its context. What it binds is unknown. V gave up 4 bases and J gave up 0 bases; unmatched junction bases: 10. Germline CDR1 and CDR2: SQVTM and ANQGSEA. The CDR3 loop spans 17 amino acids. Sequencing used cDNA as its template, made by extracting RNA and reverse transcribing it. The method was immunoSEQ multiplex PCR; TCRdb's version includes in-frame clones alone and lacks a portion of them. The profile shows 90,000 to 130,000 clones, approximately 60% of them singletons. The researchers isolated CD4+ and CD8+ T cells from PBMCs by sorting. This entry is derived from a study of CD8+ T cells in alopecia areata. General observations from the study: Compared with mice, patients displayed less clear TCR sharing, possibly for HLA-related reasons.

The specimen was CD8+ T cells sorted from blood. The TCR originated in a human donor in good health. The rearrangement uses TRBV29-1 and TRBJ2-5; 11 bases agree with TRBD2. The CDR3 sequence is CSVGPGLAGDYQETQYF. CDR3 coding DNA: TGCAGCGTTGGACCCGGACTAGCGGGCGACTACCAAGAGACCCAGTACTTC.